Listed below are T cell receptor beta chains from one sample, sequenced in a study of CD8 T cells in Susac syndrome. TCRdb re-analysed the immunoSEQ multiplex PCR reads in MiXCR, keeping a single row per CDR3 protein. In the table there are under 200,000 distinct CDR3 sequences, 91% of which are singletons. The sequenced sample was CD4+ T cells from PBMCs. The source is a human donor with Susac syndrome. Both conserved end residues are part of each CDR3. D genes are given only for firm matches. Clone sizes are given selectively: once, few, many, or a class where the clone is expanded.

clone_size	cdr3_length	v_call	j_call	d_call	cdr3_nt	cdr3_aa
NA	15	TRBV15	TRBJ1-5	NA	TGTGCCACCAGCAGGGAACAGGGTACGAATCAGCCCCAGCATTTT	CATSREQGTNQPQHF
NA	13	TRBV12-3/TRBV12-4	TRBJ1-5	NA	TGTGCCAGCGGGAGGGGGGCGAATCAGCCCCAGCATTTT	CASGRGANQPQHF
NA	16	TRBV6-1	TRBJ2-7	NA	TGTGCCAGCAGTCTCCAAGCCCTAACAGGCGTCGGCGAGCAGTACTTC	CASSLQALTGVGEQYF
NA	14	TRBV12-3/TRBV12-4	TRBJ2-1	TRBD2	TGTGCCAGCAGTTTAACTAGCGGCCACAATGAGCAGTTCTTC	CASSLTSGHNEQFF
NA	14	TRBV19	TRBJ1-5	NA	TGTGCCAGTAGTATGGGGCGGTACAATCAGCCCCAGCATTTT	CASSMGRYNQPQHF
once	14	TRBV7-9	TRBJ1-4	TRBD1	TGTGCCAGCAGCTTACTGACAGGGGGAGAAAAACTGTTTTTT	CASSLLTGGEKLFF
NA	13	TRBV2	TRBJ1-1	NA	TGTGCCAGCAGTAAAGCGGGGGGCACTGAAGCTTTCTTT	CASSKAGGTEAFF
NA	15	TRBV12-3/TRBV12-4	TRBJ2-7	NA	TGTGCCAGCAGCCTGAACCCGACAGAGAACTACGAGCAGTACTTC	CASSLNPTENYEQYF
NA	16	TRBV4-1	TRBJ1-2	TRBD1	TGCGCCAGCAGCCAAGATGGGACAGGGAATAACTATGGCTACACCTTC	CASSQDGTGNNYGYTF
NA	14	TRBV30	TRBJ1-2	NA	TGTGCCTGGAGTGTAATGGCGGGCCAGGTTTTACAGATTTTC	CAWSVMAGQVLQIF
NA	15	TRBV18	TRBJ1-5	TRBD1	TGTGCCAGCTCACTTAACGACAGGGCGGATCAGCCCCAGCATTTT	CASSLNDRADQPQHF
once	17	TRBV4-1	TRBJ1-1	TRBD1	TGCGCCAGCAGCCTAAGACAGGGGCGAGGAGTGAACACTGAAGCTTTCTTT	CASSLRQGRGVNTEAFF
NA	15	TRBV5-1	TRBJ1-1	NA	TGCGCCAGCAGCTACCACGGGCAGGGCGGCACTGAAGCTTTCTTT	CASSYHGQGGTEAFF
once	17	TRBV28	TRBJ2-7	TRBD1	TGTGCCAGCAGCTCGGCAGGGGGTACCTTGCTTCCCTACGAGCAGTACTTC	CASSSAGGTLLPYEQYF
NA	13	TRBV3-1	TRBJ1-3	NA	TGTGCCAGCAGCCAAGACGGTGTCTCTAACATATATTTT	CASSQDGVSNIYF
NA	15	TRBV3-1	TRBJ2-5	NA	TGTGCCAGCCGTTACGGGGCGGGCCGCCAAGAGACCCAGTACTTC	CASRYGAGRQETQYF
once	13	TRBV5-5	TRBJ1-1	NA	TGTGCCAGCAGCTTGGAGGCAGGGCTCGGAGCTTTCTTT	CASSLEAGLGAFF
NA	12	TRBV29-1	TRBJ1-1	TRBD1	TGCAGCGTTGGAACAGGGGACACTGAAGCTTTCTTT	CSVGTGDTEAFF
NA	14	TRBV12-3/TRBV12-4	TRBJ1-2	TRBD1	TGTGCCAGCAGTCCCAGGGGGTCCCCCCTCGGCTACACCTTC	CASSPRGSPLGYTF
NA	15	TRBV20-1	TRBJ2-3	TRBD2	TGCAGTGCTCGACGACTAGCGGGGAGCACAGATACGCAGTATTTT	CSARRLAGSTDTQYF
NA	14	TRBV18	TRBJ2-1	NA	TGTGCCAGCTCACCACCGGGGCCCTCAGATGAGCAGTTCTTC	CASSPPGPSDEQFF
few	14	TRBV5-1	TRBJ2-7	TRBD1	TGTGCCAGCAGCTCGGACAGGGGACCCTACGAGCAGTACTTC	CASSSDRGPYEQYF
NA	21	TRBV14	TRBJ1-5	TRBD1	TGTGCCAGCAGCCAAGAACCACTTCCCGGGCCAGGGGGTTATAGCAATCAGCCCCAGCATTTT	CASSQEPLPGPGGYSNQPQHF
NA	19	TRBV21-1	TRBJ1-6	NA	TGTGCCAGCAGCAAAGTGTTTGACGGGAAGAGCTCCTATAATTCACCCCTCCACTTT	CASSKVFDGKSSYNSPLHF
NA	13	TRBV7-9	TRBJ1-1	NA	TGTGCCAGCAGCCTCCAGAGAAATACTGAAGCTTTCTTT	CASSLQRNTEAFF
NA	13	TRBV12-3/TRBV12-4	TRBJ1-3	NA	TGTGCCAGCAGTTTGGGGCTTGGAAACACCATATATTTT	CASSLGLGNTIYF
NA	14	TRBV12-3/TRBV12-4	TRBJ1-2	TRBD1	TGTGCCAGCAGTCAGACAGGGGGCGGAGGTGGCTACACCTTC	CASSQTGGGGGYTF